This TCR beta chain came from a study of beta chain features in type 1 diabetes. Study results and limitations: Shortening of TCRB CDR3s, moderate but significant, appeared in all four CD4+ subsets of Type 1 diabetes patients. Reduced insertions and increased deletions marked VDJ junctions in type 1 diabetes patients. A greater similarity of naive, central memory and Treg TCRB repertoires was seen among patients than among healthy donors. When cDNA is sequenced, cells with high TCR expression could be over-represented. PCR might show a preference for shorter templates, equally across patients and controls.

TCRB transcripts that were expressed got sequenced, as all of the isolated RNA had been reverse transcribed. The assay was immunoSEQ multiplex PCR, and TCRdb's table has in-frame clones only and misses some. Counted here are 680,000 or so clones, under 15% occurring once; the ten biggest clones make up less than 0.025%. On this clone: As yet, its antigen is unknown.

Source material: naive CD4+ T cells from blood. The TCR originated in a man between 18 and 29 years old with type 1 diabetes.

DNA of the CDR3: TGCGCCAGCAGCCAAGAAGGTGGCGGTTATCAGCCCCAGCATTTT. Translated: CASSQEGGGYQPQHF. The chain has TRBV4-1 and TRBJ1-5, with no clear D. The CDR3 is 15 amino acids. Per germline, CDR1 MGHRA and CDR2 YSYEKL. Trimming took off 0 bases at V and 5 bases at J, with 11 bases between the two ends.